This T cell receptor beta chain originates from a study of blood T cell repertoires in COVID-19. Across the study: Researchers got acute and convalescent COVID-19 samples from the United States, Italy and Spain.

Profiling relied on immunoSEQ multiplex PCR, and the TCRdb table lists in-frame clones only, not all of them. The data contain fewer than 200,000 clones, 81% of them seen just once; the ten biggest clones take up 9% to 15%. This clone was seen a few times. The source of this sequence is a woman older than 75 with COVID-19, enrolled during active disease. Sequenced material: peripheral blood.

DNA of the CDR3: TGTGCCAGTTTGCGCGACAGGTATCAGCCCCAGCATTTT. Translating gives CASLRDRYQPQHF. The rearrangement uses TRBV28 and TRBJ1-5; the D gene is possibly TRBD1 (6 bases). The CDR3 has 13 residues. CDR1 and CDR2 (germline): MDHEN, SYDVKM. The V end was cut by 9 bases, the J end by 5 bases, with 14 bases between.